This T cell receptor (beta chain) was sequenced for a study of Graves' ophthalmopathy and Graves' hyperthyroidism. On the study more broadly: Stable hyperthyroidism referred to disease that showed no ophthalmopathy within 18 months of follow-up.

CDR3 length equals 12 residues. CDR1 SQVTM and CDR2 ANQGSEA come from the germline V gene. Amplification of the TCR beta CDR3 regions used RNA transcripts (as template). Second-round multiplex PCR came after first-round RT-PCR with HTBI primers. TCRdb re-called the multiplex PCR reads through MiXCR, storing one row per CDR3 protein. In the table there are around 1.1 million distinct CDR3 sequences, about 36% of which are singletons. Sequencing was carried out using peripheral blood or thyroid tissue (not recorded which). The receptor was isolated from an adult man with Graves' hyperthyroidism. V usage is TRBV29-1 and J usage is TRBJ2-6; maybe TRBD2 (5 bases). In DNA form, the CDR3 reads TGCAGGAGGGACTCTGGGGCCAACGTCCTGACTTTC. Protein product: CRRDSGANVLTF.